This T cell receptor beta chain was documented in a study of neurological immune-mediated disorders. For the study at large: The approximately 34 multiple sclerosis patients comprised approximately 30 relapsing-remitting and 3 secondary progressive cases. Whole-study results and caveats: Phylogenetic grouping assigned the repertoires of 18 of 34 multiple sclerosis patients to a single related-CDR3 cluster, which may represent a signature.

This clonotype was recorded a few times. Its matching antigen is unknown. By 5'RACE with 10-nucleotide random UMIs, the cDNA was made. The yield of each sequencing run was over 180 million TCR-beta sequences from 15-18 subjects. MiXCR was run by TCRdb on the 5' RACE reads, yielding one entry per CDR3 protein. The sample lists 75,000 to 80,000 distinct CDR3 sequences; less than 5.5% were seen once. The CDR3 totals 15 residues. After removal of 2 bases from V and 4 bases from J, the junction contained 6 bases not matched to a gene. Germline values: CDR1 DFQATT, CDR2 SNEGSKA (reference sequence). Sample: PBMCs. The receptor comes from a woman in her 30s with multiple sclerosis. The chain joins TRBV20-1 to TRBJ2-1, with 9 positions matching TRBD2. The CDR3 spells CSARYPSGMYNEQFF. In DNA form, the CDR3 reads TGCAGTGCTAGATACCCTAGCGGGATGTACAATGAGCAGTTCTTC.